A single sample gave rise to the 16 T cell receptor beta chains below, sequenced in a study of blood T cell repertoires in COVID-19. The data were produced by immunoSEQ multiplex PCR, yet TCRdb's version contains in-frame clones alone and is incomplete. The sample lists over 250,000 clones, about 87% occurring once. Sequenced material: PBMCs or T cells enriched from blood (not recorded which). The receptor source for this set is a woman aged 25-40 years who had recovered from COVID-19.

CDR3 loop: CASSLGDSGFYNEQFF. CDR3 bases: TGTGCCAGCAGCTTAGGCGATAGCGGTTTCTACAATGAGCAGTTCTTC. The chain is built from TRBV7-9 and TRBJ2-1; D perhaps matches TRBD2 (6 bases). The V and J ends lost 1 base and 3 bases respectively, with 13 bases between them. This CDR3 comprises 16 residues. The germline V gene has CDR1 SEHNR and CDR2 FQNEAQ (reference sequence).

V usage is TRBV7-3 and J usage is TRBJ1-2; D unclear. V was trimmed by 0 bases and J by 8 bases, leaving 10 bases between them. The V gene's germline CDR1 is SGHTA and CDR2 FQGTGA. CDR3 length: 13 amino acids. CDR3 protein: CASSLTVSGGYTF. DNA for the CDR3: TGTGCCAGCAGCTTAACTGTCTCGGGAGGCTACACCTTC.

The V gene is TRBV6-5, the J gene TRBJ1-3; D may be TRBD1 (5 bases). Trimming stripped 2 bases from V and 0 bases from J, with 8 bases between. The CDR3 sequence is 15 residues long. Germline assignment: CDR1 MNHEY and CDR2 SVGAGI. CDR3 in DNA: TGTGCCAGCAGTTACCAGGGCTACTCTGGAAACACCATATATTTT. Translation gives CASSYQGYSGNTIYF.

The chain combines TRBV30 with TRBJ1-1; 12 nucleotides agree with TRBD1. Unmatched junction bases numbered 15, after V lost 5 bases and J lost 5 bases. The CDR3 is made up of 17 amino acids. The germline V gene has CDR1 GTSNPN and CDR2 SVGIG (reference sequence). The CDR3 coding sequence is TGTGCCTGGGCTCGAGGGACAGGGGGCGATGTAGAAACTGAAGCTTTCTTT. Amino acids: CAWARGTGGDVETEAFF.

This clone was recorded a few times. DNA for the CDR3: TGTGCCAGCAGGCGGGAAGGACCTTATGGCTACACCTTC. As protein: CASRREGPYGYTF. This chain links TRBV5-4 with TRBJ1-2; D call uncertain. Germline V gene lookup returns CDR1 SGHNT and CDR2 YYREEE (reference sequence). The CDR3 covers 13 residues. The V and J ends lost 5 bases and 5 bases respectively, with 13 bases between them.

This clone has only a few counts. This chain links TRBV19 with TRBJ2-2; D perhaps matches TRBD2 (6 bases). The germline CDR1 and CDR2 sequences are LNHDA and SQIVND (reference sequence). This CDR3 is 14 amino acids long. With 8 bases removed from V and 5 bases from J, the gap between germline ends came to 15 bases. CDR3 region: CASSDGGKTGELFF. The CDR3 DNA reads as TGTGCCAGTTCTGATGGGGGGAAAACCGGGGAGCTGTTTTTT.

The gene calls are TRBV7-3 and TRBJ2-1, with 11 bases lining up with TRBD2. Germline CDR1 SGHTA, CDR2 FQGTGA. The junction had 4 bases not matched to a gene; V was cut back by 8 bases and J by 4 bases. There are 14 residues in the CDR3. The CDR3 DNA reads TGTGCCAGCCGACTAGCGGGGACATACAATGAGCAGTTCTTC. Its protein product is CASRLAGTYNEQFF.

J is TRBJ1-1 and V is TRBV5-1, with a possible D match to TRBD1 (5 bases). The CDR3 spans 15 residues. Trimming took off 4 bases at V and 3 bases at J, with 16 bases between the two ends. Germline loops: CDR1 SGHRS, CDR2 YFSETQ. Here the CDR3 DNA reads TGCGCCAGCAGCACTCTGACTTTAGGGGACACTGAAGCTTTCTTT. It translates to CASSTLTLGDTEAFF.

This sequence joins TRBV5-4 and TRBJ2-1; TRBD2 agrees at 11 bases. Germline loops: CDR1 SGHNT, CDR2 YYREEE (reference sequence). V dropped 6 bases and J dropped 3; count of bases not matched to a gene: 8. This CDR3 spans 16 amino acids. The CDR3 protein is CASKKTSGANYNEQFF. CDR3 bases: TGTGCCAGCAAAAAGACTAGCGGGGCCAACTACAATGAGCAGTTCTTC.

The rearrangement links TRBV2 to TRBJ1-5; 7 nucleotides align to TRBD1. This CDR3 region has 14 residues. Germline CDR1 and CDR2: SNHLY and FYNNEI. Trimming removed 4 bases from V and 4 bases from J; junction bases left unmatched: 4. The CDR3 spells CASSGTGPNQPQHF. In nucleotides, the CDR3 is TGTGCCAGCAGTGGGACAGGACCTAATCAGCCCCAGCATTTT.

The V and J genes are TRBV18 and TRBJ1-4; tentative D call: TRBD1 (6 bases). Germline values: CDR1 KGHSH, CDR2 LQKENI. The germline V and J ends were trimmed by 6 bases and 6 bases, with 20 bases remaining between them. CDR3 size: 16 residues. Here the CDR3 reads CASSQTWNREDEKLFF. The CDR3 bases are TGTGCCAGCTCTCAAACCTGGAACAGGGAAGATGAAAAACTGTTTTTT.

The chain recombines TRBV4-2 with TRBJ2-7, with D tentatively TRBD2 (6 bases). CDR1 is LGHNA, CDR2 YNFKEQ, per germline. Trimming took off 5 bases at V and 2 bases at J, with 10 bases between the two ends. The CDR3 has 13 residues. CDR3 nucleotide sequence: TGTGCCAGCAGCGAGGGAGGAACCTACGAGCAGTACTTC. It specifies CASSEGGTYEQYF.

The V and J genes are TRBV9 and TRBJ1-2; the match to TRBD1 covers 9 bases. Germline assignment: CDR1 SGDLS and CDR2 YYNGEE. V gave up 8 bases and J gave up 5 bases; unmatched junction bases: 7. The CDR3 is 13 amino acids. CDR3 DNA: TGTGCCAGTAGGGGACAGGGAGAGTATGGCTACACCTTC. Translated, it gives CASRGQGEYGYTF.

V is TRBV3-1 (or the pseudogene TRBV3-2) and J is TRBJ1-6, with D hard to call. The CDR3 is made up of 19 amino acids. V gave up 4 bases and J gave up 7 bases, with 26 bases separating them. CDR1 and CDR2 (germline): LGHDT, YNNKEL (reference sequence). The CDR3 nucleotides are TGTGCCAGCAGCCGGAAAACTCTAGACCATCCGGCTAGAAATTCACCCCTCCACTTT. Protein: CASSRKTLDHPARNSPLHF.

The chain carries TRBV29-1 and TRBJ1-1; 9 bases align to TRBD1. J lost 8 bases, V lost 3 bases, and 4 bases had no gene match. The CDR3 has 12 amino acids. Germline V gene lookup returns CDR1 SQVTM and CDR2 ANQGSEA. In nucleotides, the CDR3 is TGCAGCGTTGATCTTGGGACAGGGGAAGCTTTCTTT. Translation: CSVDLGTGEAFF.

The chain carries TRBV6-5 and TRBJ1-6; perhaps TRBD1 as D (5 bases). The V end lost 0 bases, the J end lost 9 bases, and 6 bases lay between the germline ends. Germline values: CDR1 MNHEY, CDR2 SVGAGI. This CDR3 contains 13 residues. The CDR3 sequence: CASSYSRVSPLHF. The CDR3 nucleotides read TGTGCCAGCAGTTACTCCAGGGTTTCACCCCTCCACTTT.